Listed here are 24 T cell receptor beta chains from one sample, sequenced in a study of T cell responses to AZD1222 COVID-19 vaccine (dated by TCRdb to the early 2020s). Receptor amplification or capture employed the immunoSEQ multiplex PCR assay. This is the immuneACCESS table as TCRdb keeps it, with only in-frame sequences that have V and J called. A part of the clones is gone; compared with another copy, unresolved V genes explain less than half, and the rest is unexplained. This sample has approximately 170,000 clones in its table, and roughly 88% of those were observed once. Under 14% of the sample rests with the top ten. Taken with the paper, the label for time point translates to: about 28 days (+/-7) after the second vaccine dose. The sample was peripheral blood, taken 28 days after the second AZD1222 dose. These receptors were taken from an adult who received the AZD1222 COVID-19 vaccine.

The chain joins TRBV12-3 or TRBV12-4 to TRBJ1-2; D unclear. Trimming pared 6 bases from V and 6 bases from J, leaving 14 bases between. The CDR3 is 13 amino acids. Here the CDR3 DNA reads TGTGCCAGCAGCCTCGGCGGGCGGAATGGCTACACCTTC. Translating gives CASSLGGRNGYTF.

The rearrangement uses TRBV12-3 or TRBV12-4 and TRBJ2-7; D is ambiguous. CDR3 length equals 13 residues. V lost 6 bases, J lost 2 bases, and 11 bases lay in between. Here the CDR3 reads CASRPTDTYEQYF. The CDR3 DNA reads TGTGCCAGCAGGCCCACAGATACCTACGAGCAGTACTTC.

This clone appeared a single time. This rearrangement joins TRBV28 to TRBJ2-1; 8 positions agree with TRBD2. V lost 2 bases to trimming and J lost 15 bases; unmatched junction nucleotides: 6. The germline V gene encodes CDR1 MDHEN and CDR2 SYDVKM. This CDR3 region has 12 residues. CDR3 DNA sequence: TGTGCCAGCAGTTTAACCCGGGGGGGCCGGTTCTTC. Amino acid sequence: CASSLTRGGRFF.

The J gene is TRBJ1-1, the V gene TRBV4-2; 7 bases line up with TRBD1. The germline CDR1 and CDR2 sequences are LGHNA and YNFKEQ. Germline trimming cut 3 bases from V and 0 bases from J; bases unmatched to any gene: 4. The CDR3 is made up of 15 amino acids. CDR3 bases: TGTGCCAGCAGCCATCCGGGACAGATGAACACTGAAGCTTTCTTT. Translating it yields CASSHPGQMNTEAFF.

This clone was found once. This chain uses TRBV6-5 with TRBJ1-6; no clear D gene. The CDR3 spans 14 residues. Germline loops: CDR1 MNHEY, CDR2 SVGAGI. The V end lost 6 bases, the J end lost 6 bases, and 12 bases lay between the germline ends. CDR3 in amino acids: CASRTLSGNSPLHF. CDR3 DNA: TGTGCCAGCAGGACTCTTAGTGGTAATTCACCCCTCCACTTT.

The V gene is TRBV28, the J gene TRBJ1-4; 7 bases agree with TRBD1. Looked up from germline, CDR1 is MDHEN and CDR2 is SYDVKM. The CDR3 sequence is 18 residues long. V lost 2 bases to trimming and J lost 1 base; unmatched junction nucleotides: 10. The CDR3 sequence is CASSLIQGVRGTNEKLFF. The CDR3 DNA sequence: TGTGCCAGCAGTTTAATTCAGGGGGTCAGGGGAACTAATGAAAAACTGTTTTTT. Variable domain in full (rest from reference TRBV28 and TRBJ1-4): DVKVTQSSRYLVKRTGEKVFLECVQDMDHENMFWYRQDPGLGLRLIYFSYDVKMKEKGDIPEGYSVSREKKERFSLILESASTNQTSMYLCASSLIQGVRGTNEKLFFGSGTQLSVL.

This clone was seen just once. This chain joins TRBV4-1 and TRBJ1-1, with D perhaps TRBD1 (6 bases). The CDR3 contains 15 residues. V shed 4 bases and J shed 0 bases, with 12 bases lying between them. CDR1 and CDR2 (germline): MGHRA, YSYEKL. DNA of the CDR3: TGCGCCAGCAGCCTGGGCGAGGGGGTGAACACTGAAGCTTTCTTT. Encoded protein: CASSLGEGVNTEAFF.

The chain links TRBV19 to TRBJ2-2; 8 nucleotides agree with TRBD2. Per germline, CDR1 LNHDA and CDR2 SQIVND (reference sequence). Trimming cost V 7 bases and J 4 bases; bases outside gene matches: 8. CDR3 size: 15 residues. CDR3 sequence reads: CASKSGGARTGELFF. The CDR3 DNA reads as TGTGCCAGTAAATCGGGGGGGGCCCGCACCGGGGAGCTGTTTTTT.

The genes are TRBV27 and TRBJ1-2, with 8 bases matching TRBD1. Germline values: CDR1 MNHEY, CDR2 SMNVEV (reference sequence). The J segment lost 7 bases and the V segment lost 4 bases, leaving 5 bases of the junction unmatched. CDR3 length equals 13 residues. CDR3 loop: CASSSNRGVGYTF. CDR3 bases: TGTGCCAGCAGTTCGAACAGGGGGGTTGGCTACACCTTC.

This chain connects TRBV28 to TRBJ2-5; D is possibly TRBD2 (6 bases). Trimming shortened V by 2 bases and J by 4 bases, and 11 bases separated the two germline ends. There are 14 residues in the CDR3. CDR1 MDHEN and CDR2 SYDVKM come from the germline V gene. The CDR3 DNA follows: TGTGCCAGCAGTTTAGCTCTGGGGGGAGAGACCCAGTACTTC. Encoded protein: CASSLALGGETQYF.

The chain recombines TRBV9 with TRBJ1-4; a weak D match, TRBD1 (5 bases). The V gene's germline CDR1 is SGDLS and CDR2 YYNGEE. The CDR3 sequence is 15 residues long. Trimming took off 3 bases at V and 4 bases at J, with 13 bases between the two ends. CDR3 loop: CASSDGGSINEKLFF. The CDR3 DNA reads TGTGCCAGCAGCGATGGGGGTAGTATTAATGAAAAACTGTTTTTT.

This clone was recorded a few times. V usage is TRBV28 and J usage is TRBJ2-7; D possibly corresponds to TRBD2 (7 bases). V was clipped by 2 bases and J by 7 bases, with 12 bases between them. The germline CDR1 and CDR2 sequences are MDHEN and SYDVKM. The CDR3 covers 13 residues. Here the CDR3 DNA reads TGTGCCAGCAGTTTAGGGGGGGCAGGGGAGCAGTACTTC. This sequence encodes CASSLGGAGEQYF.

This chain links TRBV5-1 with TRBJ2-1, with 7 positions matching TRBD2. This CDR3 has 16 residues. Trimming cost V 2 bases and J 0 bases; bases outside gene matches: 5. Germline values: CDR1 SGHRS, CDR2 YFSETQ. CDR3: CASSLSGDGSYNEQFF. CDR3 DNA sequence: TGCGCCAGCAGCTTAAGCGGGGACGGCTCCTACAATGAGCAGTTCTTC.

The chain employs TRBV5-1 and TRBJ1-1, with a weak D call TRBD1 (6 bases). With 4 bases removed from V and 1 base from J, the gap between germline ends came to 11 bases. The germline gives CDR1 SGHRS, CDR2 YFSETQ. The CDR3 consists of 14 residues. The CDR3 sequence: CASSRIQGNTEAFF. Written as DNA, the CDR3 is TGCGCCAGCAGCCGAATACAGGGGAACACTGAAGCTTTCTTT.

This rearrangement joins TRBV10-3 to TRBJ2-2, with D tentatively TRBD2 (5 bases). The germline V gene has CDR1 ENHRY and CDR2 SYGVKD. V was cut by 6 bases and J by 8 bases, with 10 bases left in between. The CDR3 has 12 amino acids. CDR3 DNA: TGTGCCATCAGCGGGGTTTTGGGGGAGCTGTTTTTT. Translation: CAISGVLGELFF.

The chain recombines TRBV4-3 with TRBJ2-2, with TRBD2 identical over 11 bases. CDR1 is LGHNA, CDR2 YSLEER, per germline. There are 18 residues in the CDR3. Trimming at V came to 2 bases and at J to 3 bases, leaving 8 bases not matched to a gene. DNA for the CDR3: TGCGCCAGCAGCCAAAGAATAGCGGGGGGGCTTGACACCGGGGAGCTGTTTTTT. Protein product: CASSQRIAGGLDTGELFF.

This clone appeared a single time. This sequence joins TRBV28 and TRBJ1-1; perhaps TRBD1 as D (5 bases). The V gene's germline CDR1 is MDHEN and CDR2 SYDVKM. V dropped 4 bases and J dropped 4 bases, with 13 bases sitting between them. The CDR3 extends over 14 amino acids. The DNA of the CDR3 is TGTGCCAGCAGTTCCGGGGGGGTAGCCACTGAAGCTTTCTTT. It encodes CASSSGGVATEAFF.

The chain links TRBV5-1 to TRBJ2-5; D is unclear. Trimming took off 3 bases at V and 3 bases at J, with 9 bases between the two ends. The CDR3 is made up of 13 amino acids. The germline gives CDR1 SGHRS, CDR2 YFSETQ. The CDR3 nucleotides are TGCGCCAGCAGCTACGCTAAAGAAGAGACCCAGTACTTC. This gives the protein CASSYAKEETQYF.

V and J are TRBV21-1 and TRBJ2-5; TRBD1, the D gene given by the table, was not confirmed from the DNA. TRBV21-1 is deemed a pseudogene. CDR3 size: 17 residues. This chain's CDR3 is CASSAFGGSPTRETQYF. CDR3 coding DNA: TGTGCCAGCAGCGCCTTTGGTGGCAGCCCGACAAGGGAGACCCAGTACTTC.

The chain employs TRBV11-2 and TRBJ2-7, with D maybe TRBD1 (5 bases). Trimming shortened V by 5 bases and J by 4 bases, and 9 bases separated the two germline ends. Germline CDR1 is SGHAT and CDR2 is FQNNGV. The CDR3 totals 12 residues. CDR3 coding DNA: TGTGCCAGCAGCCCCGACAGTTACGAGCAGTACTTC. It specifies CASSPDSYEQYF. The full variable domain, its missing parts supplied by reference TRBV11-2 and TRBJ2-7, is EAGVAQSPRYKIIEKRQSVAFWCNPISGHATLYWYQQILGQGPKLLIQFQNNGVVDDSQLPKDRFSAERLKGVDSTLKIQPAKLEDSAVYLCASSPDSYEQYFGPGTRLTVT.

The chain combines TRBV28 with TRBJ2-7, with D possibly being TRBD2 (6 bases). The germline V gene has CDR1 MDHEN and CDR2 SYDVKM. Deletions cut 5 bases from V and 9 bases from J, with 23 bases between. The CDR3 is 15 residues long. The CDR3 sequence: CASSPSWGGDPGQYF. The CDR3 DNA sequence: TGTGCCAGCAGTCCCTCATGGGGAGGCGACCCGGGGCAGTACTTC.

V usage is TRBV29-1 and J usage is TRBJ2-1; TRBD2 aligns across 10 bases. The J segment lost 8 bases and the V segment lost 5 bases, leaving 6 bases of the junction unmatched. Germline V CDR1 and CDR2: SQVTM, ANQGSEA. This CDR3 comprises 13 residues. CDR3 sequence: CSVLAGGGDEQFF. CDR3 DNA sequence: TGCAGCGTTTTAGCGGGGGGAGGCGATGAGCAGTTCTTC.

This clone appeared a few times. The J gene is TRBJ2-1, the V gene TRBV12-5; D is ambiguous. V gave up 0 bases and J gave up 9 bases, with 6 bases separating them. The CDR3 contains 12 residues. Germline CDR1 is LGHNT and CDR2 is FRNRAP. CDR3 sequence reads: CASGLVLGEQFF. CDR3 DNA sequence: TGTGCTAGTGGTTTGGTACTCGGTGAGCAGTTCTTC.

This chain joins TRBV15 and TRBJ1-2, with no clear D. The CDR3 spans 14 residues. The germline V and J ends were trimmed by 1 base and 0 bases, with 6 bases remaining between them. Per germline, CDR1 LNHNV and CDR2 YYDKDF (reference sequence). The CDR3: CATSRGGSNYGYTF. DNA for the CDR3: TGTGCCACCAGCAGAGGGGGTTCTAACTATGGCTACACCTTC. The full variable domain, in which reference TRBV15 and TRBJ1-2 provide the parts outside the CDR3, is DAMVIQNPRYQVTQFGKPVTLSCSQTLNHNVMYWYQQKSSQAPKLLFHYYDKDFNNEADTPDNFQSRRPNTSFCFLDIRSPGLGDTAMYLCATSRGGSNYGYTFGSGTRLTVV.